This T cell receptor (beta chain) is drawn from a study of Ad26.COV2.S vaccination and SARS-CoV-2 variants. Whole-study findings and limits: Once vaccination had occurred, spike-specific CD8+ and CD4+ T cell responses reportedly showed substantial breadth.

Note on this clone: Its antigen is currently unknown.

Documented treatment: around 19 received Ad26.COV2.S at low or high dose, single or two shots; 5 received placebo; per-sample allocation not given. Specimen acquisition occurred on day 63 following the initial vaccine or placebo injection. The donor was a Boston adult aged 18-55 years. Sequencing used immunoSEQ multiplex PCR; TCRdb keeps in-frame clones, though not all of them. The table includes roughly 680,000 clones, around 92% detected once. CDR1 is SGDLS, CDR2 YYNGEE, per germline. V was cut by 0 bases and J by 4 bases, with 10 bases left in between. The CDR3 spans 14 residues. The rearrangement uses TRBV9 and TRBJ1-1; weak D call: TRBD1 (6 bases). The clonotype was recovered from a person aged 18-60 years who received the Ad26.COV2.S COVID-19 vaccine or a placebo. The sequencing used peripheral blood, collected in a trial of Ad26.COV2.S vaccine versus placebo. Here the CDR3 reads CASSVAPGATEAFF. The CDR3 nucleotides read TGTGCCAGCAGCGTAGCCCCAGGGGCCACTGAAGCTTTCTTT.